The sequence of this TCR beta chain was determined in a study of T cells expressing NK-cell markers. TCRdb re-called the 5' RACE reads and shows each CDR3 protein once, DNA omitted. Its table records about 110,000 distinct CDR3 sequences. The CDR3 length is 16 residues. Germline values: CDR1 SGHTA, CDR2 FQGNSA. The sample consisted of blood T cells: a sorted CD56 or NKG2C T cell subset, CD4+ or CD8+ T cells, or bulk PBMC T cells (not recorded which). The chain recombines TRBV7-2 with TRBJ2-7; TCRdb reports TRBD1, a call that lacks DNA to check it against. This receptor was obtained from a woman aged 18 to 69 in good health. CDR3 amino acids: CASSLVSGQGWYEQYF.